These 21 T cell receptor beta chains came from one sample sequenced in a study of patients and donors after allogeneic stem cell transplantation. TCRdb reprocessed the RT-PCR reads with MiXCR, giving one entry per CDR3 protein. Among hundreds of thousands of distinct CDR3 sequences listed, about a sixth were seen once. Sequences were obtained from blood, either unsorted or a sorted T cell fraction (not recorded which). These receptors were collected from a human donor who was either an allogeneic HSCT recipient or a stem cell or donor lymphocyte infusion donor (not recorded which). It is not recorded whose cells these are; they may come from a transplant donor.

This clonotype was seen a few times. The J gene is TRBJ2-6, the V gene TRBV6-1; D is undetermined. The V and J ends lost 2 bases and 0 bases respectively, with 5 bases between them. The CDR3 is 15 amino acids. Germline CDR1 reads MNHNS; CDR2 reads SASEGT. In DNA form, the CDR3 reads TGTGCCAGCAGTGAATGGGGCTCTGGGGCCAACGTCCTGACTTTC. This encodes CASSEWGSGANVLTF.

This chain uses TRBV6-2 or TRBV6-3 with TRBJ2-5, with TRBD1 matching 8 bases. The germline V gene has CDR1 MNHEY and CDR2 SVGEGT. With V trimmed by 6 bases and J by 2 bases, 8 bases remained unmatched. CDR3 length: 15 amino acids. The DNA of the CDR3 is TGTGCCAGCAGCTCCCCCCGGACAGGGCAAGAGACCCAGTACTTC. Its protein product is CASSSPRTGQETQYF.

The chain has TRBV19 and TRBJ1-4, with a possible D match to TRBD1 (5 bases). Trimming left V 3 bases short and J 7 bases short, with 12 bases between. Per germline, CDR1 LNHDA and CDR2 SQIVND (reference sequence). The CDR3 runs to 14 residues. The CDR3 sequence is CASSIWGDREKLFF. As DNA, the CDR3 is TGTGCCAGTAGTATTTGGGGCGATCGTGAAAAACTGTTTTTT.

This clonotype was seen a handful of times. The chain recombines TRBV30 with TRBJ1-3; D ambiguous. This CDR3 spans 16 amino acids. V was trimmed by 0 bases and J by 0 bases, leaving 12 bases between them. Germline V gives CDR1 GTSNPN, CDR2 SVGIG (reference sequence). CDR3 nucleotide sequence: TGTGCCTGGAGTGTACGTGGAGTTTACTCTGGAAACACCATATATTTT. Its protein is CAWSVRGVYSGNTIYF.

This rearrangement joins TRBV19 to TRBJ1-5; D may be TRBD1 (6 bases). Between the trimmed V and J ends, which lost 6 bases and 6 bases, there was a span of 18 bases. The CDR3 runs to 15 residues. Germline-derived CDR1 and CDR2 are LNHDA and SQIVND (reference sequence). Here the CDR3 reads CASRKQQGLVQPQHF. The CDR3 DNA is TGTGCCAGTAGGAAACAACAGGGACTTGTTCAGCCCCAGCATTTT.

The CDR3 reads CASSLYALGGNQETQYF. The DNA for the CDR3 is TGTGCCAGCAGCTTATATGCCCTCGGGGGGAACCAAGAGACCCAGTACTTC. The chain carries TRBV7-3 and TRBJ2-5; 7 nucleotides align to TRBD2. The ends lost 2 bases at V and 0 bases at J; junction bases unmatched: 9. Germline-derived CDR1 and CDR2 are SGHTA and FQGTGA. This CDR3 is built from 17 residues. The full variable domain, rest sourced from reference TRBV7-3 and TRBJ2-5, is GAGVSQTPSNKVTEKGKYVELRCDPISGHTALYWYRQSLGQGPEFLIYFQGTGAADDSGLPNDRFFAVRPEGSVSTLKIQRTERGDSAVYLCASSLYALGGNQETQYFGPGTRLLVL.

This clonotype has only a few counts. The rearrangement joins TRBV25-1 to TRBJ2-5; maybe TRBD1 (5 bases). The germline V gene has CDR1 MGHDK and CDR2 SYGVNS. Trimming removed 0 bases from V and 2 bases from J, with 16 bases in between. The CDR3 has 17 residues. CDR3 in amino acids: CASSEYLIGRAQETQYF. Here the CDR3 DNA reads TGTGCCAGCAGTGAATATCTGATTGGCAGGGCTCAAGAGACCCAGTACTTC. The complete variable domain, with remaining parts taken from reference TRBV25-1 and TRBJ2-5, reads EADIYQTPRYLVIGTGKKITLECSQTMGHDKMYWYQQDPGMELHLIHYSYGVNSTEKGDLSSESTVSRIRTEHFPLTLESARPSHTSQYLCASSEYLIGRAQETQYFGPGTRLLVL.

On this clonotype: At one of its ends the junction is not consistent with the germline gene, which may arise from a read error. The chain joins TRBV24-1 to TRBJ1-2; no reliable D call. The germline V gene has CDR1 KGHDR and CDR2 SFDVKD. This CDR3 has 13 amino acids. Here the CDR3 DNA reads TGTGCCACCAGTGAAAGACCGAACTATGGCTGCACCTTC. Amino acid sequence: CATSERPNYGCTF.

This clonotype appeared a few times. The chain links TRBV12-3 or TRBV12-4 to TRBJ1-4, with 7 bases lining up with TRBD1. The CDR3 is 13 amino acids. V was clipped by 4 bases and J by 8 bases; unmatched bases: 4. CDR3 protein: CASSYRGGEKLFF. The CDR3 coding sequence is TGTGCCAGCAGTTACAGGGGTGGGGAAAAACTGTTTTTT.

This clonotype has only a few counts. The chain is built from TRBV18 and TRBJ2-1, with 12 bases matching TRBD2. The ends lost 5 bases at V and 12 bases at J; junction bases unmatched: 8. CDR1 and CDR2 from the germline V gene are KGHSH and LQKENI. CDR3 size: 14 residues. CDR3 amino acids: CASSSTSGGGGQFF. Written as DNA, the CDR3 is TGTGCCAGCTCATCGACTAGCGGGGGTGGAGGGCAGTTCTTC.

This clonotype was counted only a few times. This chain links TRBV12-3 or TRBV12-4 with TRBJ2-3; the match to TRBD2 covers 8 bases. This CDR3 region has 17 residues. V was clipped by 3 bases and J by 0 bases; unmatched bases: 8. In DNA form, the CDR3 reads TGTGCCAGCAGTTTCGTTGGCGGGGGGCAAAGCACAGATACGCAGTATTTT. Translating gives CASSFVGGGQSTDTQYF.

This clonotype was observed a few times. The J gene is TRBJ2-7, the V gene TRBV7-2; 7 bases match TRBD1. Germline V gives CDR1 SGHTA, CDR2 FQGNSA. This CDR3 spans 15 amino acids. V lost 5 bases and J lost 6; bases outside the gene matches: 13. In nucleotides, the CDR3 is TGTGCCAGCAGCCAACAGGGACAGACCCCAGGCGAGCAGTACTTC. It yields the protein CASSQQGQTPGEQYF.

The CDR3 DNA is TGTGCCAGCAGCATAAGAGGGGGAGAGACCCAGTACTTC. Encoded protein: CASSIRGGETQYF. The rearrangement joins TRBV7-9 to TRBJ2-5; D perhaps matches TRBD1 (6 bases). V lost 5 bases and J 4 bases, leaving 11 bases between the germline ends. The CDR3 consists of 13 residues. Germline loops: CDR1 SEHNR, CDR2 FQNEAQ (reference sequence).

This clonotype was observed many times. This sequence joins TRBV10-3 and TRBJ2-7, with 7 bases identical to TRBD1. V was pared by 7 bases and J by 0 bases, with 9 bases of the junction left unmatched. In germline, CDR1 is ENHRY, CDR2 SYGVKD. There are 15 residues in the CDR3. In DNA form, the CDR3 reads TGTGCCATCACCCGGACAGGCCTACTCTCCTACGAGCAGTACTTC. The encoded protein is CAITRTGLLSYEQYF.

There are a few counts of this clonotype. The chain is built from TRBV11-2 and TRBJ2-2, with 9 positions matching TRBD1. Per germline, CDR1 SGHAT and CDR2 FQNNGV. J was trimmed by 7 bases and V by 6 bases; bases with no gene match: 12. This CDR3 spans 16 amino acids. Here the CDR3 reads CASRLPRTGEVGELFF. DNA for the CDR3: TGTGCCAGCAGATTACCACGGACAGGGGAGGTCGGGGAGCTGTTTTTT.

This clonotype showed up just a few times. The J gene is TRBJ2-7, the V gene TRBV5-1; TRBD1 matches at 8 bases. The CDR3 sequence is 17 residues long. Unmatched junction bases numbered 17, after V lost 0 bases and J lost 9 bases. Germline CDR1 is SGHRS and CDR2 is YFSETQ. The CDR3 sequence is CASSLVSSGQGVIGQYF. CDR3 DNA: TGCGCCAGCAGCTTGGTTTCTTCCGGACAGGGAGTAATAGGGCAGTACTTC.

J is TRBJ1-4 and V is TRBV20-1; weak D call: TRBD1 (5 bases). CDR1 DFQATT and CDR2 SNEGSKA come from the germline V gene (reference sequence). V was trimmed by 3 bases and J by 6 bases, leaving 14 bases between them. The CDR3 is 14 amino acids. CDR3 coding DNA: TGCAGTGCTAGTTACCGACAGTCCGATGAAAAACTGTTTTTT. It is translated as CSASYRQSDEKLFF.

This clonotype has only a few counts. The rearrangement joins TRBV7-8 to TRBJ2-7; D is unclear. Per the germline V gene, CDR1 is SGHVS and CDR2 is FQNEAQ. The V end was cut by 2 bases, the J end by 2 bases, with 13 bases between. The CDR3 is 15 residues long. The CDR3 loop is CASSLRGPTAYEQYF. In DNA form, the CDR3 reads TGTGCCAGCAGCTTAAGAGGACCAACGGCCTACGAGCAGTACTTC.

This clonotype was detected a few times. J is TRBJ1-1 and V is TRBV6-1; a weak D match, TRBD1 (6 bases). V was trimmed by 7 bases and J by 12 bases, leaving 18 bases between them. The CDR3 runs to 12 residues. Looked up from germline, CDR1 is MNHNS and CDR2 is SASEGT. The CDR3 protein is CASTYSRGGTFF. The CDR3 nucleotides read TGTGCCAGCACCTATTCAAGGGGGGGAACTTTCTTT.

This clonotype was seen at least ten times. This chain links TRBV9 with TRBJ2-7; TRBD1 is a possible D gene (6 bases). The V end lost 0 bases, the J end lost 1 base, and 17 bases lay between the germline ends. The CDR3 loop spans 17 amino acids. In germline, CDR1 is SGDLS, CDR2 YYNGEE. CDR3 nucleotides: TGTGCCAGCAGCGTAGCCTCAAACAGGGATTGGTCCTACGAGCAGTACTTC. This sequence encodes CASSVASNRDWSYEQYF.

The V gene is TRBV5-5, the J gene TRBJ2-2, with D perhaps matching TRBD2 (5 bases). The CDR3 extends over 13 amino acids. The germline CDR1 and CDR2 sequences are SGHKS and YYEKEE (reference sequence). Trimming shortened V by 9 bases and J by 0 bases, and 9 bases separated the two germline ends. Here the CDR3 reads CATERTNTGELFF. CDR3 sequence (DNA): TGTGCCACTGAGCGGACGAACACCGGGGAGCTGTTTTTT.